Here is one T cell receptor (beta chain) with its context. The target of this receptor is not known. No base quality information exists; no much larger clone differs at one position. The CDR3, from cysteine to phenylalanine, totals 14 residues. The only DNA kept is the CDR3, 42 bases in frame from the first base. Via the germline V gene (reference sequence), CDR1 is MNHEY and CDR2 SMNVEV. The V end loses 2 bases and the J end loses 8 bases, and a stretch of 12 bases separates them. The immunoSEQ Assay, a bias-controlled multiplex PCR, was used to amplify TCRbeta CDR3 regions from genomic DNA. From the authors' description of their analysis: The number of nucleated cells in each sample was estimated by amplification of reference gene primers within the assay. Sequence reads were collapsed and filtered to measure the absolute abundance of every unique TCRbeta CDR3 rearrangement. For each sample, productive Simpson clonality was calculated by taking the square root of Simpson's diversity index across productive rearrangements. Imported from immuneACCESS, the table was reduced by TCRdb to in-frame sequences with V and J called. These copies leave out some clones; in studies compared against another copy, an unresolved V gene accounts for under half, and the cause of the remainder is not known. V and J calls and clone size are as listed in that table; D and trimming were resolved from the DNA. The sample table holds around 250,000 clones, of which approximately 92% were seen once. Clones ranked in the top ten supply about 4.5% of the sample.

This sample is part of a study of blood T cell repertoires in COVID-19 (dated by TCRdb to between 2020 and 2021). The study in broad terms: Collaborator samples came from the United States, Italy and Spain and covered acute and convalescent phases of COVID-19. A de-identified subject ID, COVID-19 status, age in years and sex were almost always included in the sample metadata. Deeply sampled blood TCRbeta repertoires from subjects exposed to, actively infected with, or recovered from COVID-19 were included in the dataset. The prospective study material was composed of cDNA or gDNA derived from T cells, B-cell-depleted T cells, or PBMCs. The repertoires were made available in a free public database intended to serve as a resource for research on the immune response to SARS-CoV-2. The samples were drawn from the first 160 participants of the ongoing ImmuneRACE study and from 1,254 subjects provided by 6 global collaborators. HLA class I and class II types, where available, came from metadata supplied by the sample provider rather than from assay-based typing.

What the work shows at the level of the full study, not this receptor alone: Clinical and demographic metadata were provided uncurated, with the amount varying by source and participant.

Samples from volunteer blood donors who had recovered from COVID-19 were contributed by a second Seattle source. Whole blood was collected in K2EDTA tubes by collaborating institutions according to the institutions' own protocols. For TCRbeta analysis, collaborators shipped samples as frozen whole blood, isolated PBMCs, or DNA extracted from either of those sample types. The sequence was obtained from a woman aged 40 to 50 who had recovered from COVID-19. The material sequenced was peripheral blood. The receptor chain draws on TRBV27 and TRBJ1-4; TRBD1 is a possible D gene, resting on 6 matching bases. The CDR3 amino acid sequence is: CASSLGGAEEKLFF. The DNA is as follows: TGTGCCAGCAGTTTAGGGGGCGCGGAAGAAAAACTGTTTTTT.